What follows are 21 T cell receptor beta chains derived from one specimen sequenced in a study of cytomegalovirus exposure and HLA in healthy donors. Assay: immunoSEQ multiplex PCR; the TCRdb copy retains only in-frame clones and omits some. The sample records 130,000 or so clones, 85% to 90% being singletons. Sequencing input: PBMCs. These receptor sequences come from a man younger than 40 in good health and CMV-seronegative.

The chain joins TRBV6-1 to TRBJ2-5, with D possibly matching TRBD2 (6 bases). The V end lost 7 bases, the J end lost 1 base, and 10 bases lay between the germline ends. The CDR3 extends over 13 amino acids. Germline V lookup: CDR1 MNHNS, CDR2 SASEGT. CDR3 loop: CASTGDFQETQYF. For the CDR3, the DNA is TGTGCCAGCACTGGGGACTTCCAAGAGACCCAGTACTTC.

This rearrangement joins TRBV11-2 to TRBJ1-2; no clear D gene. The V end was cut by 0 bases, the J end by 2 bases, with 7 bases between. CDR1 is SGHAT and CDR2 is FQNNGV in the germline V gene. This CDR3 has 14 amino acids. CDR3 sequence (DNA): TGTGCCAGCAGCTTAGATCTCAGAAACTATGGCTACACCTTC. As protein: CASSLDLRNYGYTF. Complete variable domain (other parts from reference TRBV11-2 and TRBJ1-2): EAGVAQSPRYKIIEKRQSVAFWCNPISGHATLYWYQQILGQGPKLLIQFQNNGVVDDSQLPKDRFSAERLKGVDSTLKIQPAKLEDSAVYLCASSLDLRNYGYTFGSGTRLTVV.

The chain carries TRBV6-1 and TRBJ2-7, with unresolved D. The germline V gene encodes CDR1 MNHNS and CDR2 SASEGT. Trimming took 8 bases from V and 7 from J, leaving 18 bases between them. The CDR3 contains 13 residues. The CDR3 region is CASLGVSLWEQYF. As DNA, the CDR3 is TGTGCCAGCCTCGGTGTTTCCCTTTGGGAGCAGTACTTC.

In its sample, this clone was seen a few times. J is TRBJ1-6 and V is TRBV4-2; 9 bases map to TRBD1. The CDR3 extends over 16 amino acids. Per the germline V gene, CDR1 is LGHNA and CDR2 is YNFKEQ. Germline trimming cut 0 bases from V and 13 bases from J; bases unmatched to any gene: 10. CDR3 region: CASSQETGTGNAPLHF. The DNA for the CDR3 is TGTGCCAGCAGCCAAGAAACCGGGACAGGGAATGCTCCCCTCCACTTT.

The genes are TRBV10-1 and TRBJ2-3; possible D gene TRBD2, 5 bases. Trimming stripped 2 bases from V and 2 bases from J, with 5 bases between. Germline CDR1 reads WNHNN; CDR2 reads SYGVQD (reference sequence). The CDR3 extends over 13 amino acids. The CDR3 spells CASSEDYTDTQYF. CDR3 nucleotide sequence: TGCGCCAGCAGTGAGGACTACACAGATACGCAGTATTTT.

CDR3 DNA: TGTGCCAGCAGTCACGGGGGTCAGCAGTACTTC. It codes for CASSHGGQQYF. This chain joins TRBV27 and TRBJ2-7; the D gene is possibly TRBD2 (6 bases). The V end lost 5 bases, the J end lost 8 bases, and 10 bases lay between the germline ends. This CDR3 contains 11 residues. The germline V gene has CDR1 MNHEY and CDR2 SMNVEV (reference sequence).

The table lists this clone with a few counts. The rearrangement uses TRBV5-1 and TRBJ1-2; D gene ambiguous. V was cut by 5 bases and J by 3 bases, with 14 bases left in between. The CDR3 covers 14 residues. Germline lookup yields CDR1 SGHRS and CDR2 YFSETQ. For the CDR3, the DNA is TGCGCCAGCAGTTTCGCTCGTCCGGACTATGGCTACACCTTC. It translates to CASSFARPDYGYTF.

V and J are TRBV4-1 and TRBJ2-7; 9 nucleotides align to TRBD2. This CDR3 is built from 13 residues. J was trimmed by 5 bases and V by 5 bases; bases with no gene match: 4. CDR1 is MGHRA, CDR2 YSYEKL, per germline. CDR3 loop: CASSSAGGHEQYF. The CDR3 DNA reads TGCGCCAGCAGCTCAGCGGGGGGACACGAGCAGTACTTC.

This clone occurred once. The chain has TRBV27 and TRBJ2-3, with D possibly TRBD2 on 6 matching bases. The CDR3 spans 15 residues. Trimming stripped 5 bases from V and 0 bases from J, with 12 bases between. The germline CDR1 and CDR2 sequences are MNHEY and SMNVEV (reference sequence). DNA of the CDR3: TGTGCCAGCAGTCCCCTTGGGGGGAGCACAGATACGCAGTATTTT. It encodes CASSPLGGSTDTQYF.

This chain uses TRBV2 with TRBJ2-4; 7 bases fit TRBD1. Germline-derived CDR1 and CDR2 are SNHLY and FYNNEI. The CDR3 is made up of 14 amino acids. With 6 bases clipped from V and 6 bases from J, the junction kept 8 bases outside the gene matches. CDR3 in amino acids: CASSVTGNGNIQYF. CDR3 DNA sequence: TGTGCCAGCAGCGTGACAGGGAATGGAAACATTCAGTACTTC.

The V gene is TRBV19, the J gene TRBJ2-5, with 7 bases identical to TRBD2. The CDR3 runs 15 residues. V lost 3 bases to trimming and J lost 5 bases; unmatched junction nucleotides: 9. Germline V lookup: CDR1 LNHDA, CDR2 SQIVND (reference sequence). The CDR3 here is CASSIFQGGTETQYF. DNA of the CDR3: TGTGCCAGTAGTATTTTTCAGGGAGGGACCGAGACCCAGTACTTC. Looking up the rest from reference TRBV19 and TRBJ2-5 gives the full variable domain: DGGITQSPKYLFRKEGQNVTLSCEQNLNHDAMYWYRQDPGQGLRLIYYSQIVNDFQKGDIAEGYSVSREKKESFPLTVTSAQKNPTAFYLCASSIFQGGTETQYFGPGTRLLVL.

This chain connects TRBV5-4 to TRBJ1-3, with D perhaps TRBD1 (6 bases). This CDR3 contains 15 residues. The ends were cut back, 1 base at V and 0 bases at J, with 8 bases in the middle. The germline gives CDR1 SGHNT, CDR2 YYREEE (reference sequence). CDR3 residues: CASSLPTGSGNTIYF. CDR3 in DNA: TGTGCCAGCAGCTTGCCGACAGGCTCTGGAAACACCATATATTTT.

V gene TRBV5-1 combines with J gene TRBJ1-2; tentatively, D is TRBD1 (5 bases). The V and J ends lost 1 base and 4 bases respectively, with 11 bases between them. Germline V CDR1 and CDR2: SGHRS, YFSETQ. The CDR3 totals 14 residues. This chain's CDR3 is CASSLPGVAYGYTF. CDR3 in DNA: TGCGCCAGCAGCTTGCCGGGGGTAGCCTATGGCTACACCTTC.

The V and J genes are TRBV4-3 and TRBJ1-6; tentative D call: TRBD1 (5 bases). CDR1 and CDR2 (germline): LGHNA, YSLEER. The CDR3 length is 15 residues. V lost 3 bases to trimming and J lost 1 base, with 7 bases between them. The CDR3 nucleotides are TGCGCCAGCAGCCACCGGACATCCTATAATTCACCCCTCCACTTT. This gives the protein CASSHRTSYNSPLHF.

The rearrangement joins TRBV11-2 to TRBJ1-1, with a possible D match to TRBD1 (6 bases). The V end was cut by 7 bases, the J end by 1 base, with 16 bases between. The CDR3 is 15 amino acids. Germline V CDR1 and CDR2: SGHAT, FQNNGV. The CDR3 coding sequence is TGTGCCAGCATCGCGGGGGGGGGCGCGAACACTGAAGCTTTCTTT. It codes for CASIAGGGANTEAFF.

The chain recombines TRBV7-9 with TRBJ1-5; 7 bases map to TRBD1. The CDR3 spans 14 residues. CDR1 and CDR2 from the germline V gene are SEHNR and FQNEAQ (reference sequence). After removal of 5 bases from V and 11 bases from J, the junction contained 12 bases not matched to a gene. The CDR3: CASSPRQGDTAQHF. The CDR3 nucleotides are TGTGCCAGCAGCCCACGACAGGGAGATACAGCCCAGCATTTT.

The chain joins TRBV6-1 to TRBJ1-2; D gene uncertain. This CDR3 is built from 11 residues. The germline gives CDR1 MNHNS, CDR2 SASEGT. V lost 7 bases and J 8 bases, leaving 11 bases between the germline ends. CDR3 sequence reads: CASNSVEGYTF. CDR3 DNA: TGTGCCAGCAATTCCGTAGAGGGCTACACCTTC.

V usage is TRBV9 and J usage is TRBJ2-2, with D unclear. Per germline, CDR1 SGDLS and CDR2 YYNGEE. V gave up 0 bases and J gave up 1 base, with 4 bases separating them. The CDR3 has 14 residues. This chain's CDR3 is CASSVGQNTGELFF. The CDR3, as DNA: TGTGCCAGCAGCGTAGGACAGAACACCGGGGAGCTGTTTTTT.

The chain combines TRBV9 with TRBJ1-1; tentatively, D is TRBD1 (5 bases). In germline, CDR1 is SGDLS, CDR2 YYNGEE. This CDR3 comprises 16 residues. Trimming shortened V by 3 bases and J by 0 bases, and 15 bases separated the two germline ends. CDR3 in DNA: TGTGCCAGCAGCGGGTATGAGACAGTCATGAACACTGAAGCTTTCTTT. Amino acids: CASSGYETVMNTEAFF.

The V gene is TRBV7-8, the J gene TRBJ2-1; D might be TRBD1 (6 bases). V was clipped by 3 bases and J by 8 bases, with 14 bases between them. In germline, CDR1 is SGHVS, CDR2 FQNEAQ. CDR3 length equals 14 residues. The CDR3 coding sequence is TGTGCCAGCAGCTTCCGCCAGGGGTCTGATGAGCAGTTCTTC. Amino acid sequence: CASSFRQGSDEQFF.

Here the CDR3 reads CASRSGTTLYNEQFF. DNA of the CDR3: TGCGCCAGCAGATCCGGGACAACCCTCTACAATGAGCAGTTCTTC. J is TRBJ2-1 and V is TRBV5-1; weak D call: TRBD1 (6 bases). The CDR3 totals 15 residues. Germline-derived CDR1 and CDR2 are SGHRS and YFSETQ. Trimming removed 5 bases at V and 3 bases at J, with 15 bases between.